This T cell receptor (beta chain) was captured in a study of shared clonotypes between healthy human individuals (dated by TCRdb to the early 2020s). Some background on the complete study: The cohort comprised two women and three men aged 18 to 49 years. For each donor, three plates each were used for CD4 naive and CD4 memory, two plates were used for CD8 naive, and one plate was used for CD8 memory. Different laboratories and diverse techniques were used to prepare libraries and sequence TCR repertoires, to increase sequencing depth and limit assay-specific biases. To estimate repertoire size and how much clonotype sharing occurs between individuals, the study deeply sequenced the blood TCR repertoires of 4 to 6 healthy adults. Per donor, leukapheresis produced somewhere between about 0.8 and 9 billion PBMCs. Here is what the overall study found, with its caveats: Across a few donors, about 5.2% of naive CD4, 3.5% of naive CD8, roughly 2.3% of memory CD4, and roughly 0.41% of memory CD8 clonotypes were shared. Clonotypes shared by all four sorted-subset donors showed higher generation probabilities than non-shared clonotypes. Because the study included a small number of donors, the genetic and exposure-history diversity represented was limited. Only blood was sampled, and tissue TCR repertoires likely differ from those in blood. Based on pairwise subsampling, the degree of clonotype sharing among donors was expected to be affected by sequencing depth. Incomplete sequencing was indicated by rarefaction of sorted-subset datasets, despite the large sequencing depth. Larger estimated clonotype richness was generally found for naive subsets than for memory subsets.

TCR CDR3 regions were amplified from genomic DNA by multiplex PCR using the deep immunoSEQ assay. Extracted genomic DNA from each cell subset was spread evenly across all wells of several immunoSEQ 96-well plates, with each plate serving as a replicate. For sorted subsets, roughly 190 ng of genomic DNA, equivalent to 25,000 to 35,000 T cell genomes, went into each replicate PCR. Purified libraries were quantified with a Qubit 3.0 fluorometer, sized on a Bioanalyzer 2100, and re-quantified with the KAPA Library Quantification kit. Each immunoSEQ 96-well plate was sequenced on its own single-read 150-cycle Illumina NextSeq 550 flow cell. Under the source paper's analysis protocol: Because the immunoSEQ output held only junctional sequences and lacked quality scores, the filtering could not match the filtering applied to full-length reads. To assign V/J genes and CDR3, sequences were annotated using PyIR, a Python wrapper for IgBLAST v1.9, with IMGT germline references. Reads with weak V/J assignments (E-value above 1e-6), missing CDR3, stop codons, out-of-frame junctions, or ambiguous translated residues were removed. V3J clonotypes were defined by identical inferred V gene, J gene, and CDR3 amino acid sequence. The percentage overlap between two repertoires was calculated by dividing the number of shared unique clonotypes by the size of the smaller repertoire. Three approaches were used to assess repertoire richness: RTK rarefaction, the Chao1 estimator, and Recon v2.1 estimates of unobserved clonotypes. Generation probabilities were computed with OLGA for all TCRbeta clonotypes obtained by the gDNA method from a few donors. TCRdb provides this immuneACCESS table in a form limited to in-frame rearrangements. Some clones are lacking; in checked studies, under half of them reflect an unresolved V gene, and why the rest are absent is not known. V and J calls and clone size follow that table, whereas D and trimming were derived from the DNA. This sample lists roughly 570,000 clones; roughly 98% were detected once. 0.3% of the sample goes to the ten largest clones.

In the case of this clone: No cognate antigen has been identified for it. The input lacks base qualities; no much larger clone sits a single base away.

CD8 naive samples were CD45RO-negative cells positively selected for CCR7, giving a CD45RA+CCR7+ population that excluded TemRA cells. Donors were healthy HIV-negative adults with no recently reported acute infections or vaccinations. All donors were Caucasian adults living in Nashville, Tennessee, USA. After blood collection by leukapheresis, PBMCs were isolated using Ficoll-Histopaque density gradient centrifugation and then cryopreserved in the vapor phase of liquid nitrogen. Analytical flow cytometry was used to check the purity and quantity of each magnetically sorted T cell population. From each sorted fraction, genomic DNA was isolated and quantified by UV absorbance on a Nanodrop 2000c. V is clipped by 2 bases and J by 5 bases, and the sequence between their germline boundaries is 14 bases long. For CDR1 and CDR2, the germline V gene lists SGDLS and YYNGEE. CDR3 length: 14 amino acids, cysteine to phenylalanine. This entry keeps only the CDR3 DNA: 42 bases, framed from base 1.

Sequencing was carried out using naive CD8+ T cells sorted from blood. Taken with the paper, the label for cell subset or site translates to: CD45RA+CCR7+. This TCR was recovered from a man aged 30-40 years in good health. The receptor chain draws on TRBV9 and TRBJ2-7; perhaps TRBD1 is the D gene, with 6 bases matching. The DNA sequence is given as TGTGCCAGCAGCGTCTCCCCAGGGGACCACGAGCAGTACTTC. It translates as CASSVSPGDHEQYF.